One sample yielded the 2 T cell receptor beta chains listed below, sequenced in a study of blood T cell repertoires in COVID-19 (dated by TCRdb to between 2020 and 2021). Library method: the immunoSEQ multiplex PCR assay. The immuneACCESS repertoire file appears here via TCRdb, limited to in-frame rearrangements. These files lack a portion of the clones; in checked studies, under half of the deficit traces to unresolved V genes, and the cause of the others is not known. The table for this sample lists 40,000 to 60,000 clones; about 70% of them were counted only once. In total, the top ten clones hold about 9% of the sample. The sequenced material came from peripheral blood. The receptor set was obtained from a woman in her seventies with acute or convalescent COVID-19.

The chain couples TRBV5-6 to TRBJ1-2; D unclear. CDR1 is SGHDT, CDR2 YYEEEE, per germline. V was clipped by 2 bases and J by 6 bases, with 14 bases between them. The CDR3 has 14 amino acids. CDR3 nucleotide sequence: TGTGCCAGCAGCTTTATCTGGCTAGGAGATGGCTACACCTTC. This sequence encodes CASSFIWLGDGYTF.

V and J are TRBV3-1 (or the pseudogene TRBV3-2) and TRBJ2-2, with D possibly being TRBD1 (5 bases). There are 20 residues in the CDR3. Germline V gene sequence: CDR1 LGHDT, CDR2 YNNKEL (reference sequence). V was cut by 0 bases and J by 0 bases, with 20 bases left in between. CDR3 sequence: CASSQDNRGFSPPNTGELFF. As DNA, the CDR3 is TGTGCCAGCAGCCAAGATAATAGGGGTTTTAGCCCACCGAACACCGGGGAGCTGTTTTTT.